This T cell receptor (beta chain) was identified in a study of human T cells and chemical hapten exposure. This clonotype has at least ten counts. The antigen is unknown. Time point: pre-sensitization, week 0. The sample's treatment: therapeutic diphenylcyclopropenone sensitization with weekly scalp DPC. TCRdb ran MiXCR on the RACE reads and lists one entry per CDR3 protein. Here the sample spans under 400,000 distinct CDR3 sequences, 5.1% being singletons. The CDR3 extends over 15 amino acids. Germline lookup yields CDR1 SQVTM and CDR2 ANQGSEA. The J segment lost 2 bases and the V segment lost 6 bases, leaving 7 bases of the junction unmatched. General study results and limits: TCRs exceeding 1 in 1000 frequency stayed unchanged with DPC sensitization. The donors suffered from alopecia, so their immune response may not match that of healthy people. The study found expanded TCRs formed significantly more large CDR3 similarity clusters than controls.

This receptor was obtained from a woman in her forties or fifties with alopecia areata. Some clones in this sample may be carry-over from other donors' samples. The source material was whole blood, sampled in connection with sensitization to the hapten diphenylcyclopropenone (DPC). The V and J genes are TRBV29-1 and TRBJ2-7; TRBD2 matches at 13 bases. This CDR3 is CSVEGLAGRPYEQYF. Written as DNA, the CDR3 is TGCAGCGTGGAGGGACTAGCGGGGAGACCCTACGAGCAGTACTTC.